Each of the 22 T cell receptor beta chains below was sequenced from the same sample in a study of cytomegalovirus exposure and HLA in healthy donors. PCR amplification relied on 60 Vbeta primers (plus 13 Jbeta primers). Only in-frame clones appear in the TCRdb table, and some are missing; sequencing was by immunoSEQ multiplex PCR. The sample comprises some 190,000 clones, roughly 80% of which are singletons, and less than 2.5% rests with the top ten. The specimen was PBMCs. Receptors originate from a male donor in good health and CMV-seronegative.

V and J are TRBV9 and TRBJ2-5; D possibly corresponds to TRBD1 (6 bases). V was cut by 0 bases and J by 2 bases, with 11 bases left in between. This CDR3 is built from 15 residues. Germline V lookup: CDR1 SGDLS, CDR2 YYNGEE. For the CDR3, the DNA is TGTGCCAGCAGCGTAGCGGTTCAGGGGCAAGAGACCCAGTACTTC. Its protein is CASSVAVQGQETQYF.

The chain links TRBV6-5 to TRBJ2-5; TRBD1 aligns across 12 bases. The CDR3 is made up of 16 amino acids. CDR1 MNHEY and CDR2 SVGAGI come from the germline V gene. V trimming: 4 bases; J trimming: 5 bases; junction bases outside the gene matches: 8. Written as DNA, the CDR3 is TGTGCCAGCAGTTCGCCGGGACAGGGGGCATTTGAGACCCAGTACTTC. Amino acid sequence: CASSSPGQGAFETQYF.

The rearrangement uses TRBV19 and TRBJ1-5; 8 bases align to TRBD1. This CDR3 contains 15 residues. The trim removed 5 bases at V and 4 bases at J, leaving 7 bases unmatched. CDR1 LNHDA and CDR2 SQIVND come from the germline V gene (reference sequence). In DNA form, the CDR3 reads TGTGCCAGTAGTCCGCGGACAGGGCGAAATCAGCCCCAGCATTTT. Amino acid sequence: CASSPRTGRNQPQHF.

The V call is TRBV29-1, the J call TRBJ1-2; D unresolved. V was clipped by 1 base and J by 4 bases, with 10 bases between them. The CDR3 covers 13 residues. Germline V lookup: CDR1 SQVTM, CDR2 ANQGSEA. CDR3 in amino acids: CSVEGAGGYGYTF. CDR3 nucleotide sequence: TGCAGCGTTGAAGGGGCGGGTGGCTATGGCTACACCTTC.

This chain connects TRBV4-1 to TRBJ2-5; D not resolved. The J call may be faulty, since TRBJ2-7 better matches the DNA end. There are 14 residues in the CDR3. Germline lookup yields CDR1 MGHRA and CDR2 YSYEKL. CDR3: CASSQDRISYEQYF. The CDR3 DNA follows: TGCGCCAGCAGCCAAGACCGAATCTCCTACGAGCAGTACTTC.

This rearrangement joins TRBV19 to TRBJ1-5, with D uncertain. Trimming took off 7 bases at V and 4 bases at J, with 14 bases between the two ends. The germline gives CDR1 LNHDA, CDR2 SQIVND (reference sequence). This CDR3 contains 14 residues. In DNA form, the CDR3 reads TGTGCCAGTACGTCGCGGTCAGCAAATCAGCCCCAGCATTTT. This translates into CASTSRSANQPQHF.

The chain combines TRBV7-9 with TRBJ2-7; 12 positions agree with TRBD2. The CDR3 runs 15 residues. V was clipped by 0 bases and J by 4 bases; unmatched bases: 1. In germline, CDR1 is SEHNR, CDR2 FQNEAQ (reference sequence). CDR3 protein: CASSLAGLAGYEQYF. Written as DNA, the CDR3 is TGTGCCAGCAGCTTAGCCGGACTAGCGGGGTACGAGCAGTACTTC.

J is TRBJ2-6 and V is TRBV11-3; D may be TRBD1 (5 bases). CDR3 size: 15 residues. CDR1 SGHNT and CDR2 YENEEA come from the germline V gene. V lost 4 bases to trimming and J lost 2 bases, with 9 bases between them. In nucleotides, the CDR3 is TGTGCCAGCAGCTGCAGGGTCGCTGGGGCCAACGTCCTGACTTTC. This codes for CASSCRVAGANVLTF.

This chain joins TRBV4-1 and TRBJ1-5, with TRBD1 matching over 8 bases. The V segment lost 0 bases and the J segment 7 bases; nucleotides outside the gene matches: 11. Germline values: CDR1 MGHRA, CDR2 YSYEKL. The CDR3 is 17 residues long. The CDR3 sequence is CASSQDPGRGQKQPQHF. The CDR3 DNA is TGCGCCAGCAGCCAAGATCCGGGCAGGGGGCAAAAGCAGCCCCAGCATTTT.

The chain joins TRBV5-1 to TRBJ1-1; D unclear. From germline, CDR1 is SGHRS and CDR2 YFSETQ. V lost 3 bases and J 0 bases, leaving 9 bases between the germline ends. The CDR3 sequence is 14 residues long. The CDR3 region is CASSSDYLNTEAFF. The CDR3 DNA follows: TGCGCCAGCAGCTCGGACTACTTGAACACTGAAGCTTTCTTT.

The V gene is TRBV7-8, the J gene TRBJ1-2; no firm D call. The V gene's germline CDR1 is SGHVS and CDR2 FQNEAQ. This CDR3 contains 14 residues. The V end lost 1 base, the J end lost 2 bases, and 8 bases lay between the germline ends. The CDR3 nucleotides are TGTGCCAGCAGCTTAGGGACGGGAAACTATGGCTACACCTTC. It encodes CASSLGTGNYGYTF.

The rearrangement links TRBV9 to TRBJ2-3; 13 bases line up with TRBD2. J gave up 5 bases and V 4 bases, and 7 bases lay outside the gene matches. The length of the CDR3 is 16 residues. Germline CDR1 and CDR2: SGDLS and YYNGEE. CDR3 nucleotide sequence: TGTGCCAGCAGCCAAGGACTAGCGGGAGTGGAAGATACGCAGTATTTT. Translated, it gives CASSQGLAGVEDTQYF.

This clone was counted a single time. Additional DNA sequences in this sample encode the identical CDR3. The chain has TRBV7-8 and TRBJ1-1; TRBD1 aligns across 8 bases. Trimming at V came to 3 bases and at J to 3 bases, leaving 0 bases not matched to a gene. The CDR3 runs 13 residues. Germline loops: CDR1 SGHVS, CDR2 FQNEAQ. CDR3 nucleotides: TGTGCCAGCAGCTTGGACAGGGACACTGAAGCTTTCTTT. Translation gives CASSLDRDTEAFF. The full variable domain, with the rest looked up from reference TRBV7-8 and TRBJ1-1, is GAGVSQSPRYKVAKRGQDVALRCDPISGHVSLFWYQQALGQGPEFLTYFQNEAQLDKSGLPSDRFFAERPEGSVSTLKIQRTQQEDSAVYLCASSLDRDTEAFFGQGTRLTVV.

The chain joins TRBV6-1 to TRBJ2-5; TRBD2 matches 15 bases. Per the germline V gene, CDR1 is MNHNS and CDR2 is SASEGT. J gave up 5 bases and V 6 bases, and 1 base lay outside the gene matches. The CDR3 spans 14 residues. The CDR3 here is CASRGLAGGETQYF. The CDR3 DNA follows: TGTGCCAGCAGAGGACTAGCGGGAGGGGAGACCCAGTACTTC.

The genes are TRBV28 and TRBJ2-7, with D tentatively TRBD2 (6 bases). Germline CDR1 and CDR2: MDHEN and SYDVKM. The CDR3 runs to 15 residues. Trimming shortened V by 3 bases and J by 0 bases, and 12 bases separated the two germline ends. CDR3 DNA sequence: TGTGCCAGCAGTTTTCACGGGAGTAGCTCCTACGAGCAGTACTTC. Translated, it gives CASSFHGSSSYEQYF.

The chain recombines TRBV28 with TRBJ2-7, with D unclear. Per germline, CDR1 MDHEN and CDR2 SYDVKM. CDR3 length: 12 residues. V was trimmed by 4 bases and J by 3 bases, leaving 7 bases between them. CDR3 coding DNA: TGTGCCAGCAGTTCCCAAATCTACGAGCAGTACTTC. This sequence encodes CASSSQIYEQYF.

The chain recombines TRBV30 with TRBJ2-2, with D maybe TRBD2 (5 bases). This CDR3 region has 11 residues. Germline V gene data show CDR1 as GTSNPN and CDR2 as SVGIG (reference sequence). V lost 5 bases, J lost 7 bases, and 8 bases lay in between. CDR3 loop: CAWSGVGELFF. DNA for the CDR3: TGTGCCTGGTCCGGGGTCGGGGAGCTGTTTTTT.

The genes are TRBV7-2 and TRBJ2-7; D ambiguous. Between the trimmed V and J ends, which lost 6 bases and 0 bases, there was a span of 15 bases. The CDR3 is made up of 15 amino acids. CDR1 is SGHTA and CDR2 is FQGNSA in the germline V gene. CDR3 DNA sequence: TGTGCCAGCAGTCCCTCGACAACGAGCTCCTACGAGCAGTACTTC. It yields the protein CASSPSTTSSYEQYF.

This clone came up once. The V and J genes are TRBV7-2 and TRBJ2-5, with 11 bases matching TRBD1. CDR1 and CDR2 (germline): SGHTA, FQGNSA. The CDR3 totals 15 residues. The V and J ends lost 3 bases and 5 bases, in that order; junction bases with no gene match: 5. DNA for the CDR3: TGTGCCAGCAGCTTGGACAGGGGGCTCGGGGAGACCCAGTACTTC. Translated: CASSLDRGLGETQYF.

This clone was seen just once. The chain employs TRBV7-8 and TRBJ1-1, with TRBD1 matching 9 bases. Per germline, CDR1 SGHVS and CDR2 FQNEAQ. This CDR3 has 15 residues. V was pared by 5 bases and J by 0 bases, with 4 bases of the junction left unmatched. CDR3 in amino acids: CASSQGQGLNTEAFF. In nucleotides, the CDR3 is TGTGCCAGCAGCCAGGGACAGGGCTTGAACACTGAAGCTTTCTTT.

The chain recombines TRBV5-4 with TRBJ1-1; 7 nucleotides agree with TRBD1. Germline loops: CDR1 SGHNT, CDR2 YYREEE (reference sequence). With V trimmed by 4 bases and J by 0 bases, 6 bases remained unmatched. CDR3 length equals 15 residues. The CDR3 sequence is CASSLPTGVNTEAFF. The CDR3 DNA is TGTGCCAGCAGCCTTCCAACAGGGGTGAACACTGAAGCTTTCTTT.

As DNA, the CDR3 is TGCGCCAGCAGTCACCCTATGATTACCGGGGGGCGCCCCTCCTACGAGCAGTACTTC. Its translation: CASSHPMITGGRPSYEQYF. The rearrangement joins TRBV23-1 to TRBJ2-7; a weak D match, TRBD2 (7 bases). TRBV23-1 falls under the ORF class, with uncertain function. The CDR3 sequence is 19 residues long. V lost 3 bases, J lost 0 bases, and 24 bases lay in between.